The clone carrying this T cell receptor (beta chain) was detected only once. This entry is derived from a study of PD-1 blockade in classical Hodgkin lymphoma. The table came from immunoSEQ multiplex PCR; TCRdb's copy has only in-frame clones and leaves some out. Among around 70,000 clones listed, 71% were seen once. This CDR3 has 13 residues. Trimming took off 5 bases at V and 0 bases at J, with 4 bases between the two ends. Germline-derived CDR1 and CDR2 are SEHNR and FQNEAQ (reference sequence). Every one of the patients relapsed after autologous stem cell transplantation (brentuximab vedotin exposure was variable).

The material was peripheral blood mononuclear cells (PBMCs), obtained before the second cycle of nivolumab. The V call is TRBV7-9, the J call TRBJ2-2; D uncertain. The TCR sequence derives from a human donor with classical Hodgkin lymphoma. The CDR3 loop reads CASSGPNTGELFF. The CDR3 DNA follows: TGTGCCAGCAGCGGACCGAACACCGGGGAGCTGTTTTTT.